This entry features one TCR beta chain sequence. Its antigen is still unknown. The CDR3 contains 13 residues. Trimming stripped 1 base from V and 1 base from J, with 5 bases between. Looked up from germline, CDR1 is SGHNT and CDR2 is YENEEA. TCRdb reanalyzed the PCR reads with MiXCR. Among some 19,000 clones, approximately 30% were seen once, and the ten largest hold 20% to 25%. This sample is part of a study of metastatic and nonmetastatic thyroid tumors. Overall study results and limits: Reportedly, malignant thyroid tumors had significantly higher TCR beta diversity than benign nodules, in blood and tumor.

All patients were treatment-naive before thyroid surgery. J is TRBJ2-7 and V is TRBV11-3, with D uncertain. Sequencing was done on a sample of adjacent normal tissue. The source is a female donor with papillary thyroid cancer or a benign thyroid nodule (not recorded which). Some clones in this sample may be carry-over from other donors' samples. The CDR3 region has the DNA TGTGCCAGCAGCTTAGGGCCGTCCTACGAGCAGTACTTC. Translating it yields CASSLGPSYEQYF.